What follows describes a single T cell receptor (beta chain). Subjects aged 18 to 65 presented with newly diagnosed hyperthyroidism of less than 2 months' duration. This specimen belongs to a study of T cells in Graves' hyperthyroidism and ophthalmopathy. The CDR3 regions of TCR beta were amplified from RNA transcripts. HTBI primers were employed in a first-round RT-PCR of the TCR CDR3. MiXCR, applied by TCRdb to the multiplex PCR reads, yields one record per CDR3 protein. The table records a few hundred thousand distinct CDR3 sequences, approximately 14% of them present only once. The CDR3 contains 13 residues. The V gene end was trimmed by 10 bases and the J gene end by 5 bases; junction bases not matched to a gene: 10. Germline assignment: CDR1 MNHEY and CDR2 SMNVEV (reference sequence).

The clonotype originates from a woman in her twenties or thirties with Graves' hyperthyroidism. Sequenced input: blood. V usage is TRBV27 and J usage is TRBJ1-2, with 7 bases lining up with TRBD1. The CDR3 bases are TGTGCCACCAGGACAGGCGGTCCTTATGGCTACACCTTC. Protein sequence: CATRTGGPYGYTF.